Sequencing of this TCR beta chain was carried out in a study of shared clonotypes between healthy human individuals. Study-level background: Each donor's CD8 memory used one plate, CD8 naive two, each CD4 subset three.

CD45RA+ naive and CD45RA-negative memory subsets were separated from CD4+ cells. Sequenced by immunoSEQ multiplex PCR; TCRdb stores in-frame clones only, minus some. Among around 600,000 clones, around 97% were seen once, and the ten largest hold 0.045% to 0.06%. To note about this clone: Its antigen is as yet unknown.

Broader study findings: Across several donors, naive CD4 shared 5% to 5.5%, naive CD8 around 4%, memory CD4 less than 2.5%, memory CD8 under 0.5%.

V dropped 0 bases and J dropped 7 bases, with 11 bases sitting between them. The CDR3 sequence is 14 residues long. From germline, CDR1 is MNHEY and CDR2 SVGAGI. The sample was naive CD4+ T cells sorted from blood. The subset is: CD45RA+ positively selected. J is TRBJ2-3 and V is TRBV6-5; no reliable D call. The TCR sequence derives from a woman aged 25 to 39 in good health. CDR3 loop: CASSYSISQHTQYF. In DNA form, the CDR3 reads TGTGCCAGCAGTTACTCGATCAGTCAGCATACGCAGTATTTT.